This record looks at one T cell receptor beta chain sequence and its context. No antigen is known for it. No clone much larger than this one lies a single base away; base qualities are absent. Donors formed part of the validation cohort, which comprised about 130 subjects and was distinct from the first cohort of 670 or so subjects. These data originate in a study of cytomegalovirus exposure and HLA in healthy donors (dated by TCRdb to about 2017). Some background on the complete study: According to a later analysis, the roughly 130 validation repertoires were produced on the same platform as the approximately 620 repertoires of the first cohort. The study combined high-throughput TCR immunosequencing, statistical association of individual TCRs with disease status, and machine learning to predict cytomegalovirus infection status. The study aimed to test whether cataloging public T cell receptors could reveal signatures of past pathogen exposure. Besides the first cohort of roughly 700 subjects, a separate validation cohort made up of roughly 130 different subjects was used. The investigation overall reported the following: A total of 150 to 200 TCR beta chains were listed by the study as associated with cytomegalovirus. According to the authors, the approach could potentially be generalized to other disease states and immunological phenotypes. All 120 or so repertoires were used to score co-occurrence in the validation cohort in a later analysis, because that analysis had no HLA typing for the cohort. In vitro tests confirmed that a few of the cytomegalovirus-associated TCR beta chains recognize cytomegalovirus antigens. While some public TCRs were present in many individuals, most TCR sequences turned up only very rarely across donors. Subsequent analysis determined that TCRs grouped into clusters in the first cohort also showed a tendency toward co-occurrence across the roughly 110 validation repertoires, and 94% of cluster scores exceeded 0. The classifier was reported to diagnose cytomegalovirus status with high specificity and sensitivity in both the original and validation cohorts.

The trim is 6 bases for V and 4 bases for J, with a gap of 13 bases between the germline ends. Including cysteine and phenylalanine, the CDR3 has 14 amino acids. Left in the record is the CDR3 DNA by itself, 42 bases read in frame from the first base. Reading the germline V gene (reference sequence) gives CDR1 SEHNR and CDR2 FQNEAQ. Libraries were made using the immunoSEQ multiplex PCR assay. For the original study's pipeline: A statistical classification framework was developed to diagnose cytomegalovirus status using the catalog of TCR beta chain sequences. This immuneACCESS table, as held by TCRdb, lists in-frame sequences with V and J called but not all clones. Of the missing ones, under half trace to an unresolved V gene in checked studies; the others have no known cause. That table furnishes V, J and clone size, whereas the DNA furnished D and trimming. The sample yields about 130,000 clones; about 91% were counted once. The top ten clones comprise roughly 1.2% of the sample.

The source of this sequence is a young woman in good health and CMV-seronegative. The specimen sequenced was PBMCs. Here the chain combines TRBV7-9 and TRBJ1-3; possibly the D gene is TRBD1, per 6 matching bases. In nucleotides, the sequence is TGTGCCAGCAGTAGCGGGGGGCCAGGAAACACCATATATTTT. Its translation is CASSSGGPGNTIYF.